The 14 T cell receptor beta chains given below trace back to one sample, sequenced in a study of blood T cells in healthy people across ages. PCR was performed a second time for about 6 to 12 cycles using a sample-barcoded 5' primer and a J-beta primer mix. One entry per CDR3 protein results from TCRdb running MiXCR on the 5' RACE reads. The sample has about 1,400,000 distinct CDR3 sequences, 59% seen once. The sequencing sample was made of blood. The receptors here all came from a man aged 18 to 30 in good health.

The rearrangement links TRBV29-1 to TRBJ2-3; D gene unclear. The CDR3 has 13 residues. CDR1 and CDR2 from the germline V gene are SQVTM and ANQGSEA. V was clipped by 5 bases and J by 3 bases, with 12 bases between them. CDR3 coding DNA: TGCAGCGTTATTCTAATCAGAACAGATACGCAGTATTTT. Translated, it gives CSVILIRTDTQYF.

The chain joins TRBV7-9 to TRBJ2-7; D ambiguous. This CDR3 is built from 11 residues. Trimming took off 0 bases at V and 9 bases at J, with 6 bases between the two ends. Per the germline V gene, CDR1 is SEHNR and CDR2 is FQNEAQ (reference sequence). CDR3 protein: CASSLAKGQYF. The CDR3 region has the DNA TGTGCCAGCAGCTTAGCGAAGGGGCAGTACTTC.

V gene TRBV27 combines with J gene TRBJ2-1; perhaps TRBD1 as D (5 bases). The CDR3 sequence is 12 residues long. The V and J ends lost 5 bases and 9 bases respectively, with 11 bases between them. The germline V gene has CDR1 MNHEY and CDR2 SMNVEV (reference sequence). CDR3 DNA: TGTGCCAGCAGTATAACAGGCTTTGAGCAGTTCTTC. This sequence encodes CASSITGFEQFF.

V and J are TRBV20-1 and TRBJ2-5, with D possibly matching TRBD2 (6 bases). The CDR3 sequence is 15 residues long. Germline CDR1 and CDR2: DFQATT and SNEGSKA (reference sequence). V was trimmed by 0 bases and J by 3 bases, leaving 14 bases between them. This chain's CDR3 is CSARETGVRKETQYF. DNA of the CDR3: TGCAGTGCTAGAGAAACGGGAGTAAGAAAAGAGACCCAGTACTTC.

This clonotype was counted a few times. CDR3 amino acids: CASSHGGPGGSNQPQHF. The CDR3 coding sequence is TGTGCCAGCAGCCATGGGGGGCCAGGGGGTTCCAATCAGCCCCAGCATTTT. This chain joins TRBV5-5 and TRBJ1-5, with 7 bases matching TRBD1. Germline CDR1 reads SGHKS; CDR2 reads YYEKEE (reference sequence). The CDR3 spans 17 residues. The ends lost 4 bases at V and 3 bases at J; junction bases unmatched: 13.

This clonotype turned up a few times. V usage is TRBV4-1 and J usage is TRBJ2-7; the D gene is possibly TRBD2 (6 bases). CDR3 length: 17 amino acids. Germline loops: CDR1 MGHRA, CDR2 YSYEKL. Trimming cost V 6 bases and J 0 bases, with 21 bases left between them. The CDR3 reads CASSQPRVRRDSYEQYF. The CDR3 coding sequence is TGCGCCAGCAGTCAACCTCGAGTTAGGAGGGACTCCTACGAGCAGTACTTC.

The chain uses TRBV3-1 and TRBJ1-4; perhaps TRBD1 as D (5 bases). There are 14 residues in the CDR3. The V gene's germline CDR1 is LGHDT and CDR2 YNNKEL (reference sequence). V was cut by 4 bases and J by 8 bases, with 14 bases left in between. CDR3 region: CASSPRGGHEKLFF. CDR3 bases: TGTGCCAGCAGCCCACGCGGCGGACACGAAAAACTGTTTTTT.

The chain couples TRBV6-5 to TRBJ1-2; D uncertain. V was shortened by 5 bases and J by 8 bases, with 15 bases between the two germline ends. This CDR3 is 13 amino acids long. Germline CDR1 and CDR2: MNHEY and SVGAGI. Here the CDR3 DNA reads TGTGCCAGCAGTACCCGTCGGGGTCAAGGCTACACCTTC. It specifies CASSTRRGQGYTF.

The gene calls are TRBV5-6 and TRBJ2-7; D is ambiguous. Germline CDR1 and CDR2: SGHDT and YYEEEE. The ends were cut back, 4 bases at V and 2 bases at J, with 16 bases in the middle. This CDR3 spans 15 amino acids. The CDR3 loop is CASSPAPRVTYEQYF. CDR3 DNA: TGTGCCAGCAGCCCCGCCCCTCGGGTTACCTACGAGCAGTACTTC.

V is TRBV4-1 and J is TRBJ2-4; D perhaps matches TRBD1 (5 bases). The V end lost 0 bases, the J end lost 6 bases, and 12 bases lay between the germline ends. The length of the CDR3 is 15 residues. Germline lookup yields CDR1 MGHRA and CDR2 YSYEKL. This CDR3 is CASSQESRVGNIQYF. CDR3 sequence (DNA): TGCGCCAGCAGCCAAGAAAGCAGGGTTGGAAACATTCAGTACTTC.

The CDR3 region is CASSENRAIIQETQYF. In nucleotides, the CDR3 is TGTGCCAGCAGCGAAAACAGAGCGATAATACAAGAGACCCAGTACTTC. The V gene is TRBV7-9, the J gene TRBJ2-5, with unresolved D. V lost 5 bases, J lost 2 bases, and 18 bases lay in between. This CDR3 contains 16 residues. Germline-derived CDR1 and CDR2 are SEHNR and FQNEAQ (reference sequence). The full variable domain, in which reference TRBV7-9 and TRBJ2-5 provide the parts outside the CDR3, is DTGVSQNPRHKITKRGQNVTFRCDPISEHNRLYWYRQTLGQGPEFLTYFQNEAQLEKSRLLSDRFSAERPKGSFSTLEIQRTEQGDSAMYLCASSENRAIIQETQYFGPGTRLLVL.

This clonotype has more than one count but fewer than ten. This chain uses TRBV20-1 with TRBJ2-7; D is possibly TRBD1 (6 bases). V was cut by 3 bases and J by 6 bases, with 21 bases left in between. The germline V gene encodes CDR1 DFQATT and CDR2 SNEGSKA (reference sequence). The CDR3 extends over 15 amino acids. The CDR3 sequence: CSASSGVSGGGEQYF. The DNA for the CDR3 is TGCAGTGCTAGTTCAGGGGTGTCAGGTGGTGGCGAGCAGTACTTC.

CDR3 sequence reads: CSAGRNYGYTF. CDR3 in DNA: TGCAGTGCGGGACGGAACTATGGCTACACCTTC. This chain links TRBV20-1 with TRBJ1-2, with D possibly being TRBD1 (5 bases). The V gene lost 6 bases and the J gene lost 2 bases, with 7 bases spanning the gap. Looked up from germline, CDR1 is DFQATT and CDR2 is SNEGSKA (reference sequence). CDR3 length: 11 amino acids.

The rearrangement links TRBV4-3 to TRBJ2-7; D is ambiguous. The CDR3 has 14 residues. Germline V gene sequence: CDR1 LGHNA, CDR2 YSLEER. V was cut by 1 base and J by 3 bases, with 10 bases left in between. CDR3 region: CASSQVLISYEQYF. The CDR3 bases are TGCGCCAGCAGCCAAGTCCTCATCAGCTACGAGCAGTACTTC.